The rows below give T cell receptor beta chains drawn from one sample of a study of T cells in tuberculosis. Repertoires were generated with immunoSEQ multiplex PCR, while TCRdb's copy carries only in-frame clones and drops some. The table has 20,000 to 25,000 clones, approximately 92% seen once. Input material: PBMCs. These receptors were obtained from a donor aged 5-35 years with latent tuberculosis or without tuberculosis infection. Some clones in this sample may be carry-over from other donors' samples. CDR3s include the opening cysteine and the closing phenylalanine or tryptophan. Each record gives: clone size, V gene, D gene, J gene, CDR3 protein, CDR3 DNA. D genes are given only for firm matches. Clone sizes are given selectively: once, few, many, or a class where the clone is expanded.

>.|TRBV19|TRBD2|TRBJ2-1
CASIRTSGSPPLYNEQFF
TGTGCCAGTATCAGGACTAGCGGGAGTCCCCCTTTATACAATGAGCAGTTCTTC
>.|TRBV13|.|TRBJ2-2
CASSFHSGELFF
TGTGCCAGCAGCTTTCATTCCGGGGAGCTGTTTTTT
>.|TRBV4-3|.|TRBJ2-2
CASRPNPAYPNTGELFF
TGCGCCAGCAGACCCAATCCCGCCTACCCGAACACCGGGGAGCTGTTTTTT
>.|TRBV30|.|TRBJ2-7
CAWSVHLTYEQYF
TGTGCCTGGAGTGTACATCTTACCTACGAGCAGTACTTC
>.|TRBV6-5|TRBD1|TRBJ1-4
CASRGGQNEKLFF
TGTGCCAGCAGGGGGGGACAGAATGAAAAACTGTTTTTT
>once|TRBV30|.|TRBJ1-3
CAWSVHRNSGNTIYF
TGTGCCTGGAGTGTACACCGTAACTCTGGAAACACCATATATTTT
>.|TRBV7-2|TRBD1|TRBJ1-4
CASRRTGDEKLFF
TGTGCCAGCAGGAGGACAGGGGATGAAAAACTGTTTTTT
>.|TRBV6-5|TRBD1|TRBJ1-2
CASRQGVGSGGYTF
TGTGCCAGCAGACAGGGGGTCGGAAGTGGCGGCTACACCTTC
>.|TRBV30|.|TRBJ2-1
CAWGLGERGSRIF
TGTGCCTGGGGCCTAGGGGAGAGGGGGTCTAGGATCTTC
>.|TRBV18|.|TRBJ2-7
CASSPPRPGVSYEQYF
TGTGCCAGCTCACCCCCCCGTCCAGGGGTTTCCTACGAGCAGTACTTC
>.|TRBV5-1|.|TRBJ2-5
CASSLTDWETQYF
TGCGCCAGCAGCCTGACGGACTGGGAGACCCAGTACTTC
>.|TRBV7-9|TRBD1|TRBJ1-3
CASSPRTGAGNTIYF
TGTGCCAGCAGCCCCAGGACAGGGGCTGGAAACACCATATATTTT
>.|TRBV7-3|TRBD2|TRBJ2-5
CASSLTLAGGPDARVQETQYF
TGTGCCAGCAGCTTAACGCTAGCGGGAGGACCCGACGCTCGGGTGCAAGAGACCCAGTACTTC
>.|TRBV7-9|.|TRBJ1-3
CASSYAGFGNTIYF
TGTGCCAGCAGCTACGCGGGTTTTGGAAACACCATATATTTT
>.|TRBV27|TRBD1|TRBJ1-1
CASSLIQGGTEAFF
TGTGCCAGCAGTCTAATACAGGGGGGCACTGAAGCTTTCTTT
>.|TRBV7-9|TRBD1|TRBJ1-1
CASSPSGLRQGGVNTEAFF
TGTGCCAGCAGCCCCAGCGGATTGAGACAGGGGGGCGTGAACACTGAAGCTTTCTTT
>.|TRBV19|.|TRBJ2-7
CASTMGHIYEQYF
TGTGCCAGTACCATGGGGCATATCTACGAGCAGTACTTC
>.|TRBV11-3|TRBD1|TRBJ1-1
CASSPGQMNTEAFF
TGTGCCAGCAGCCCGGGACAGATGAACACTGAAGCTTTCTTT
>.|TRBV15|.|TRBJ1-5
CATSPRQENQPQHF
TGTGCCACCAGCCCCCGACAGGAGAATCAGCCCCAGCATTTT
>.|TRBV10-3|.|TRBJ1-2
CAISESVGRHYGYTF
TGTGCCATCAGTGAATCCGTGGGGAGGCACTATGGCTACACCTTC
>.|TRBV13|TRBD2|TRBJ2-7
CASSPNRTSGSLFKSYEQYF
TGTGCCAGCAGCCCCAACCGAACTAGCGGGAGTCTTTTTAAGTCCTACGAGCAGTACTTC
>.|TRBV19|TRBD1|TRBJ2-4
CASSQTGAKNIQYF
TGTGCCAGTAGCCAGACAGGGGCCAAAAACATTCAGTACTTC
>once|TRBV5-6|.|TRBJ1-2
CASSLPSGSYGYTF
TGTGCCAGCAGCTTGCCCTCAGGGTCCTATGGCTACACCTTC
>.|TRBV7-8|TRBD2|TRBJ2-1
CASSPTSGGAVYNEQFF
TGTGCCAGCAGCCCAACTAGCGGGGGGGCCGTGTACAATGAGCAGTTCTTC
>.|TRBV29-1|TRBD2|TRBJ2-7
CSVSGTSGSMAGEQYF
TGCAGCGTTAGCGGGACTAGCGGGAGTATGGCAGGGGAGCAGTACTTC
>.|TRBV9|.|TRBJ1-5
CASREDNGHGLTNQPQHF
TGTGCCAGCAGAGAAGACAACGGCCACGGACTAACCAATCAGCCCCAGCATTTT
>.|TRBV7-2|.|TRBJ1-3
CASSLSGVGNTIYF
TGTGCCAGCAGCTTATCCGGGGTTGGAAACACCATATATTTT
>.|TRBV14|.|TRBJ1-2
CASSQDHHGYTF
TGTGCCAGCAGCCAAGATCATCATGGCTACACCTTC
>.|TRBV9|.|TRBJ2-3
CASSVPGSSTDTQYF
TGTGCCAGCAGCGTACCGGGGTCTAGCACAGATACGCAGTATTTT
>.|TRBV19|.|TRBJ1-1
CASSIRSLMNTEAFF
TGTGCCAGTAGTATTCGGTCCCTTATGAACACTGAAGCTTTCTTT
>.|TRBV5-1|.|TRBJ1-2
CASSLGGGKPYGYTF
TGCGCCAGCAGCTTGGGGGGAGGGAAACCCTATGGCTACACCTTC
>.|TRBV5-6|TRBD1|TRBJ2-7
CASSLVGQGFYEQYF
TGTGCCAGCAGCTTAGTAGGACAGGGTTTCTACGAGCAGTACTTC
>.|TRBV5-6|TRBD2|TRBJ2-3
CASSQTSGSYTDTQYF
TGTGCCAGCAGCCAGACTAGCGGGAGCTACACAGATACGCAGTATTTT
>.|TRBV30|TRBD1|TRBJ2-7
CAWSAGGTGHYEQYF
TGTGCCTGGAGTGCAGGGGGGACAGGGCACTACGAGCAGTACTTC
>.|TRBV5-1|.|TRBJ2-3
CASSSRGRTDTQYF
TGCGCCAGCAGCTCCCGTGGGAGAACAGATACGCAGTATTTT
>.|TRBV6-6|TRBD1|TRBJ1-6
CASRNTDRGASPLHF
TGTGCCAGCAGGAATACTGACAGGGGGGCTTCACCCCTCCACTTT
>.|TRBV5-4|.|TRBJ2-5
CASTSGGSGTQYF
TGTGCCAGCACCTCTGGGGGGTCGGGGACCCAGTACTTC
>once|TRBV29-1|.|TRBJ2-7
CSAIQDSYEQYF
TGCAGCGCCATCCAGGACAGTTACGAGCAGTACTTC
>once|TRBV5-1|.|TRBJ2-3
CASSQSPGSDTQYF
TGCGCCAGCAGCCAGTCGCCCGGGTCAGATACGCAGTATTTT
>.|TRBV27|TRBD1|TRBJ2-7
CASSRDSLEQYF
TGTGCCAGCAGTCGGGACAGCCTAGAGCAGTACTTC
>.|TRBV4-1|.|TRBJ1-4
CASSPTAGKLFF
TGCGCCAGCAGCCCTACGGCGGGAAAACTGTTTTTT
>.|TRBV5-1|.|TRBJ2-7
CASSSTGSSYEQYF
TGCGCCAGCAGCTCAACCGGGAGCTCCTACGAGCAGTACTTC
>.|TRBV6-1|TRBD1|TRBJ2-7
CASSASGQVYEQYF
TGTGCCAGCAGTGCCTCCGGACAGGTCTACGAGCAGTACTTC
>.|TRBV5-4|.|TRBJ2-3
CASSSQGLENTQYF
TGTGCCAGCAGCTCACAGGGTTTGGAAAATACGCAGTATTTT
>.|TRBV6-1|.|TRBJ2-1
CASTQQGSYNEQFF
TGTGCCAGCACTCAACAGGGATCCTACAATGAGCAGTTCTTC
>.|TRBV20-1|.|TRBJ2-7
CSAQFSYEQYF
TGCAGTGCACAGTTTAGCTACGAGCAGTACTTC
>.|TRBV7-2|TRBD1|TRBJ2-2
CASSSPGQGGAGELFF
TGTGCCAGCAGCAGCCCGGGACAGGGGGGCGCCGGGGAGCTGTTTTTT
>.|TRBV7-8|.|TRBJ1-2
CASSSVGYGYTF
TGTGCCAGCAGCTCCGTCGGTTATGGCTACACCTTC
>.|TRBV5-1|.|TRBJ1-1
CASSLVFEGSTEAFF
TGCGCCAGCAGCTTGGTCTTTGAAGGGAGCACTGAAGCTTTCTTT
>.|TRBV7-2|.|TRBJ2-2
CASSPKRTGELFF
TGTGCCAGCAGCCCTAAGAGAACCGGGGAGCTGTTTTTT
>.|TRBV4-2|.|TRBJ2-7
CASSQEQVISYEQYF
TGTGCCAGCAGCCAAGAACAGGTCATCTCCTACGAGCAGTACTTC
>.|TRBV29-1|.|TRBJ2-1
CSAGLRAYNEQFF
TGCAGTGCCGGACTAAGGGCCTACAATGAGCAGTTCTTC
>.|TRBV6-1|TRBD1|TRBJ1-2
CASSSGTGFDGYTF
TGTGCCAGCAGTTCCGGGACAGGGTTCGATGGCTACACCTTC
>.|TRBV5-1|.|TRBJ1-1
CASSPSGGGNTEAFF
TGCGCCAGCAGCCCCTCGGGGGGTGGGAACACTGAAGCTTTCTTT
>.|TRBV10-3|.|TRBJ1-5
CAISEVRGNQPQHF
TGTGCCATCAGTGAGGTTAGGGGTAATCAGCCCCAGCATTTT
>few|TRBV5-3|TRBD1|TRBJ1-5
CASRTGDSNQPQHF
TGTGCCAGTCGGACAGGAGATAGCAATCAGCCCCAGCATTTT
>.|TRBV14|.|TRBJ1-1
CASSQVSGGGGHTEAFF
TGTGCCAGCAGCCAAGTCTCCGGGGGTGGTGGGCACACTGAAGCTTTCTTT
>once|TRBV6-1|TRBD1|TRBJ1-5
CASSEPTGGHSNQPQHF
TGTGCCAGCAGTGAACCTACAGGGGGCCATAGCAATCAGCCCCAGCATTTT
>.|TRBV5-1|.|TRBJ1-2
CASSLGRAPNYGYTF
TGCGCCAGCAGCTTGGGCAGGGCCCCTAACTATGGCTACACCTTC